The subject of this entry is one TCR beta chain. These data are taken from a study of T cells in Graves' hyperthyroidism and ophthalmopathy. The length of the CDR3 is 14 residues. V gave up 5 bases and J gave up 7 bases, with 12 bases separating them. Germline CDR1 reads SNHLY; CDR2 reads FYNNEI. Amplified TCR beta CDR3 regions came from RNA transcripts. Using the HTBI primer set, a first-round RT-PCR was run on the TCR CDR3. TCRdb fed the multiplex PCR reads into MiXCR, producing one record per CDR3 protein. The sample has more than 500,000 distinct CDR3 sequences, roughly 14% seen once. This TCR derives from a woman aged 35 to 49 with Graves' ophthalmopathy. The chain couples TRBV2 to TRBJ1-6; D ambiguous. Input material: blood. This chain's CDR3 is CASSLTVVNSPLHF. The CDR3 DNA reads as TGTGCCAGCAGTTTAACAGTAGTCAATTCACCCCTCCACTTT.